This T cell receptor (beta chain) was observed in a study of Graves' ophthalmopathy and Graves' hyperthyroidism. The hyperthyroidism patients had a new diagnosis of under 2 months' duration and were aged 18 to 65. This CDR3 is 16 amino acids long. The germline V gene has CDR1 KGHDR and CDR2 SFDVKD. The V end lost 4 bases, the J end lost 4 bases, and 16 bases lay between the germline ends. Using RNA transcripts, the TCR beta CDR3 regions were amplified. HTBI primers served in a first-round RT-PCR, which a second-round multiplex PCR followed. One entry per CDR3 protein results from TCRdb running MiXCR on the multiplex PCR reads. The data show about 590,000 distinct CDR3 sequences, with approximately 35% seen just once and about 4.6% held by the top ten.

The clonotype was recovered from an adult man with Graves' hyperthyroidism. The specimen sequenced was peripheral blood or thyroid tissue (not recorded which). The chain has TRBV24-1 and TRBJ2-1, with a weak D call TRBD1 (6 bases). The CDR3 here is CATSEQTTGPYNEQFF. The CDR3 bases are TGTGCCACCAGTGAGCAAACGACAGGCCCGTACAATGAGCAGTTCTTC.